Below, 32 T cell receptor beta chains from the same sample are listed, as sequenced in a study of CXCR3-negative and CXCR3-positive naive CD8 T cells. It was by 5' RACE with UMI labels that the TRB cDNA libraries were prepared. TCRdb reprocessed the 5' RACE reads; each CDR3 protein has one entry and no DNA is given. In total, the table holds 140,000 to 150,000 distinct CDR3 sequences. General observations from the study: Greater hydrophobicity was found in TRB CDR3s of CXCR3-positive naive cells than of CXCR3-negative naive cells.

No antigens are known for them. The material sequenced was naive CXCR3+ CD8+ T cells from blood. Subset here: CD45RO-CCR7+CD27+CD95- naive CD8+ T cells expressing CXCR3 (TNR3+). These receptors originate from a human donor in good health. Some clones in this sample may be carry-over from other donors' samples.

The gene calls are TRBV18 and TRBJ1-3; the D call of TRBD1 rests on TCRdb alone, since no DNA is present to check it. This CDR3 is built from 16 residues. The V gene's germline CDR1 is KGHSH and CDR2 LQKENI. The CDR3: CASSPENRGSGNTIYF.

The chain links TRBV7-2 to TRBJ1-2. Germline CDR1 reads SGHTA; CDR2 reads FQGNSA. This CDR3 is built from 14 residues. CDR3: CASSLGVWGYGYTF.

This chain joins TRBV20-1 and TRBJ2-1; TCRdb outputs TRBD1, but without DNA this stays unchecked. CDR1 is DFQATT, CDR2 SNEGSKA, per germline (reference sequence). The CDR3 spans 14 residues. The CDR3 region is CSALRGDAYNEQFF.

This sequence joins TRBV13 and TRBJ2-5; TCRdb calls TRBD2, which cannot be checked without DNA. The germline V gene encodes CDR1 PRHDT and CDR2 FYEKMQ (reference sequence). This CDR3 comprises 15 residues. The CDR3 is CASSQPERPRETQYF.

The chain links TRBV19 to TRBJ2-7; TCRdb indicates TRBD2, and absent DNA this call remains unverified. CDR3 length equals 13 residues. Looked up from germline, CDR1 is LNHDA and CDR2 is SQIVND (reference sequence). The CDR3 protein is CASSTASGGEQYF. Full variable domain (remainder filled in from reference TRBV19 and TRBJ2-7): DGGITQSPKYLFRKEGQNVTLSCEQNLNHDAMYWYRQDPGQGLRLIYYSQIVNDFQKGDIAEGYSVSREKKESFPLTVTSAQKNPTAFYLCASSTASGGEQYFGPGTRLTVT.

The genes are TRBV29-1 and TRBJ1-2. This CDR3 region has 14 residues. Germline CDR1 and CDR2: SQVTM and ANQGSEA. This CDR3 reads CSVDWPEANYGYTF.

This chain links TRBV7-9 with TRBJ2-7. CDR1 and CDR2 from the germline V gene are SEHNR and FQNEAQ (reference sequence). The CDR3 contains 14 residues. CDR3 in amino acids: CASSLVLSPNEQYF.

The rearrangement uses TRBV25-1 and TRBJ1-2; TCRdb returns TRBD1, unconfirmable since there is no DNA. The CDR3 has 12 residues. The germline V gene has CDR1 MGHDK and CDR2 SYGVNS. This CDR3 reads CASSEIGRGYAF.

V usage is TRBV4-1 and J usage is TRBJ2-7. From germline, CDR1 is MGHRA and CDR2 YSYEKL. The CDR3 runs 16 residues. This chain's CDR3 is CASSQEKASLASEQYF.

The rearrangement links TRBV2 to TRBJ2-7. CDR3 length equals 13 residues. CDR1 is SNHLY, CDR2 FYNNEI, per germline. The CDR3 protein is CASSEGRVCEQYF.

The CDR3 region is CASSLGAVEHYGYTF. The gene calls are TRBV12-3 or TRBV12-4 and TRBJ1-2; the D gene TCRdb calls, TRBD1, cannot be checked with no DNA. The CDR3 sequence is 15 residues long.

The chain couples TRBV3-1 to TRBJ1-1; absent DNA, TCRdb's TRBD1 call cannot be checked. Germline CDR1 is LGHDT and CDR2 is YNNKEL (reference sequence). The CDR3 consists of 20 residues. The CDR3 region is CASSQSLDAQGAGMNTEAFF.

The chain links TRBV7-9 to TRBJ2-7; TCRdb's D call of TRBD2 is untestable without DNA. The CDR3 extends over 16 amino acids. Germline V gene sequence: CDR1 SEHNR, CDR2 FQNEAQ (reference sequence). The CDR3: CVSSLIVGPSSYEQYF.

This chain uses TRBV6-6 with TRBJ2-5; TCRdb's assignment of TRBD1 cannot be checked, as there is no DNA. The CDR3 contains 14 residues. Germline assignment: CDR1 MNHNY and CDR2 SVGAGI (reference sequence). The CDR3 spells CASSHRAPGETQYF.

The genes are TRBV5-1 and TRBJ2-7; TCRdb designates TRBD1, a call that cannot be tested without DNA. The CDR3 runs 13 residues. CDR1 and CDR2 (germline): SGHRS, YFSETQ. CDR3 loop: CASSLGQGREQYF.

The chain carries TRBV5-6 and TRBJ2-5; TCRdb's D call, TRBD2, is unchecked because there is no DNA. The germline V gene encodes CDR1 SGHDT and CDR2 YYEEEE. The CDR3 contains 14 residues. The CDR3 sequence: CASSLGSQPETQYF.

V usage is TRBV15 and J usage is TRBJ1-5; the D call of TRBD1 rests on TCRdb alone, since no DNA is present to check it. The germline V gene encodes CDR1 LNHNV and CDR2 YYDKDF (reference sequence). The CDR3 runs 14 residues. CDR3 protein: CATSLDRGHQPQHF.

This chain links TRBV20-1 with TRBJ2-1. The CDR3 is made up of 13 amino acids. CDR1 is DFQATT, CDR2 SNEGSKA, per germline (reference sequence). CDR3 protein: CSARDSQGNEQFF.

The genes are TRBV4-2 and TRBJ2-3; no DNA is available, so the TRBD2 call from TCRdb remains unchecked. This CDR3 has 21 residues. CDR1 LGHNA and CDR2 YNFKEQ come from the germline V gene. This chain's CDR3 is CASSQDATSWTSGTPTDTQYF.

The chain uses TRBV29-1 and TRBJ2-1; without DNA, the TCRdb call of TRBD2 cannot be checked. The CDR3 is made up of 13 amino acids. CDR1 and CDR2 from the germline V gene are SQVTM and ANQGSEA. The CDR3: CSVSSGTVNEQFF.

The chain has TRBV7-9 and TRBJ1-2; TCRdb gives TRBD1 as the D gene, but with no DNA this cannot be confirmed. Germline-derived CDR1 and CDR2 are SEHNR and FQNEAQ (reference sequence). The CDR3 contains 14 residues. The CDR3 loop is CASSSRTGPFGYTF.

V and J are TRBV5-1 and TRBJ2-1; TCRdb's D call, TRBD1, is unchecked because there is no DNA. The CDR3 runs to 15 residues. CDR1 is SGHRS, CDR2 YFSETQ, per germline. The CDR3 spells CASSRAPGRIDEQFF.

The CDR3 reads CASSLYYSGGTAYEQYF. The V and J genes are TRBV5-1 and TRBJ2-7; the TCRdb D gene call, TRBD2, has no DNA to confirm it. Germline-derived CDR1 and CDR2 are SGHRS and YFSETQ. This CDR3 region has 17 residues.

CDR3 loop: CASQLGTSSGNTIYF. J is TRBJ1-3 and V is TRBV7-8. This CDR3 has 15 residues. Germline V gene data show CDR1 as SGHVS and CDR2 as FQNEAQ.

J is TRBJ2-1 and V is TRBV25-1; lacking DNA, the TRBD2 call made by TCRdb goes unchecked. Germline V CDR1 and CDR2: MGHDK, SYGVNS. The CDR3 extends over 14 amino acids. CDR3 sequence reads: CASSGGLAFDEQFF.

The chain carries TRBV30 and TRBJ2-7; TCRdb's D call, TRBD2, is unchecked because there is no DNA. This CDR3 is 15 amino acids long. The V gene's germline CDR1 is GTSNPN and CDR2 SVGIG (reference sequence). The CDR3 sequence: CAWSKNVGLAGEQYF.

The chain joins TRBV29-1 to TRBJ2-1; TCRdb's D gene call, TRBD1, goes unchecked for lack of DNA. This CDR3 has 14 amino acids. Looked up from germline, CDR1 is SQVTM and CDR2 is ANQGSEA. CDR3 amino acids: CSVVRQGSWDEQFF.

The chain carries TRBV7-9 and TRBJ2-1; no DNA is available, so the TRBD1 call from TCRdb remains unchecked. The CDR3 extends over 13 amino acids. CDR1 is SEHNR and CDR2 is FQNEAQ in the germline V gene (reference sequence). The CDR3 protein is CASSPPGGDEQFF.

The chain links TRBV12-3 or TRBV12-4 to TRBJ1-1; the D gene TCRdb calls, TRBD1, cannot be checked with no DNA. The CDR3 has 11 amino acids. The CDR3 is CASSGGEKAFF.

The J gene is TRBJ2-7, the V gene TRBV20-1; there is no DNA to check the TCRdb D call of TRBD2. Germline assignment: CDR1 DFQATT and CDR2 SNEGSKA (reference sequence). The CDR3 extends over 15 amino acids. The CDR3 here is CSATSPSGRPYEQYF.

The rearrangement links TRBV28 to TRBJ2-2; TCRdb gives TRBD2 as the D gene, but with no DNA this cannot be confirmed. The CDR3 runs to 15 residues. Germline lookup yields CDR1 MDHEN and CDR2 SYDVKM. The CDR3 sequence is CASSGLATPTGELFF.

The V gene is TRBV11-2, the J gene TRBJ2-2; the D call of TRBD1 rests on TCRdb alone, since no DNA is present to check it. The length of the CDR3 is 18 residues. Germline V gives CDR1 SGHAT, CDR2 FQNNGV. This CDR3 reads CASSSSLGTGKNTGELFF.